This T cell receptor beta chain originates from a study of PD-L1 blockade in urothelial cancer (dated 2017 in TCRdb). Regarding the research as a whole: Therapy was started at some point between 2014 and 2016 for all patients, and atezolizumab 1,200 mg was administered intravenously every 3 weeks. Twenty-five of 29 patients were identified as males with urothelial cancer of bladder origin, and a prior smoking history was reported by 18 of 29 patients. Patients had an ECOG performance status of 0 or 1 and had received between 0 and 3 prior chemotherapy regimens. Blood samples were analyzed at two time points: 3 weeks after treatment start (second dose) and 6 weeks after treatment start. Blood samples gave median yields of approximately 130,000 T cells and approximately 80,000 unique TCRs, along with a median clonality of 0.080. The study was an exploratory multi-omic analysis of somatic, immune and clinical correlates of response to PD-L1 blockade with atezolizumab in urothelial cancer. Pretreatment tumor samples, along with matched peripheral blood serially collected before and after atezolizumab treatment, were subjected to TCR sequencing. Progression-free survival longer than 6 months counted as durable clinical benefit, and TCR features were additionally tested against both progression-free and overall survival. In the same patients, pretreatment tumors underwent whole exome sequencing and RNA sequencing in addition to TCR sequencing. Some ten patients reached durable clinical benefit, while some 19 patients did not. Around 30 patients had pretreatment blood TCR-seq, about 24 had at least one posttreatment blood collection, and about 24 had tumor TCR-seq. Beyond this particular receptor, the publication reports: Small sample size (n ≈ 30) and many exploratory analyses mean the results are intended to be hypothesis-generating. Among patients with durable benefit, tumor-associated TCR clones showed greater expansion in peripheral blood 3 weeks after treatment started (n of about 20, p = 0.022). A pretreatment peripheral blood TCR clonality below the median was linked to improved progression-free and overall survival.

The CDR3 measures 14 amino acids from cysteine to phenylalanine. Left in the record is the CDR3 DNA by itself, 42 bases read in frame from the first base. V loses 0 bases, J loses 9 bases, and the germline ends lie 12 bases apart. The germline V gene (reference sequence) sets CDR1 to GTSNPN and CDR2 to SVGIG. Synthetic TCR analog templates were spiked into each PCR to estimate absolute template abundance from read counts. TCRbeta CDR3 regions were amplified from genomic DNA with bias-controlled V and J gene primers using the immunoSEQ assay. Sequencing of rearranged TCRbeta segments was done at approximately 20X coverage. The study's processing was this. Sequencing errors were corrected by clustering, and CDR3s were annotated against IMGT so that V, D and J genes could be assigned. Downstream analyses used only productive TCRbeta rearrangements, leaving out any out-of-frame or stop-codon sequences. Clonality was calculated as one minus the Shannon entropy normalized by the log of the number of unique productive sequences. Fisher's exact test with Benjamini-Hochberg correction, using a cutoff of adjusted p below 0.01, was how clones that differed between time points or between blood and tumor were identified. TCRdb stores this immuneACCESS table with in-frame sequences only. Part of the clones is absent; in the studies checked, under half of the shortfall reflects unresolved V genes, and no reason is known for the rest. That table is the source of V, J and clone size, and D and trimming were worked out from the DNA. In this sample the table shows about 83,000 clones, 87% of which occur a single time. The ten most abundant clones make up roughly 5.7% of the sample.

A total of under 30 patients with locally advanced or metastatic urothelial carcinoma, treated at Memorial Sloan Kettering on a trial protocol, made up the cohort. Peripheral blood mononuclear cells were collected pretreatment and during treatment, at between 1 and 8 total time points per patient. The Qiagen DNeasy Blood extraction kit was used to purify genomic DNA from total PBMCs and from tumor samples. PBMCs were collected pretreatment and during treatment, and were isolated and stored as previously described. Points on this clone: The clone's antigen remains unknown. Qualities for individual bases were not recorded, and no much larger clone is one base off.

Rearrangement joined TRBV30 to TRBJ1-6; D gene: possibly TRBD1, on 5 matching bases. This TCR was recovered from a woman in her sixties or seventies with urothelial cancer. Here the sequenced sample was PBMCs, taken around atezolizumab (anti-PD-L1) treatment. The DNA sequence follows: TGTGCCTGGAGTGTTCAGGGAAGGGTTTCACCCCTCCACTTT. The translation is CAWSVQGRVSPLHF.